This entry lists 23 T cell receptor beta chains sequenced from one sample in a study of blood T cell repertoires in COVID-19 (TCRdb year 2020). The library was made by the immunoSEQ multiplex PCR assay. Here the immuneACCESS table is served through TCRdb, limited to in-frame sequences with V and J called. Missing clones are a known gap in these copies; in checked studies unresolved V genes cover under half, and the rest lacks a known reason. Across this sample there are some 160,000 clones, with 79% seen only once. Roughly 20% of the sample rests with the top ten. Sequencing was performed on PBMCs or T cells enriched from blood (not recorded which). The receptors shown here come from a woman aged 65 to 85 in a cohort exposed to, infected with or recovered from COVID-19 (not recorded which).

CDR3 nucleotides: TGTGCCACCAGCGGTACTCAGGGGTTGTCGGCCCAGTACTTC. This encodes CATSGTQGLSAQYF. The chain carries TRBV24-1 and TRBJ2-5; D perhaps matches TRBD1 (6 bases). The ends were cut back, 7 bases at V and 9 bases at J, with 20 bases in the middle. CDR1 and CDR2 (germline): KGHDR, SFDVKD. This CDR3 spans 14 amino acids.

The chain carries TRBV20-1 and TRBJ1-1, with D uncertain. Germline CDR1 reads DFQATT; CDR2 reads SNEGSKA (reference sequence). This CDR3 contains 11 residues. Trimming removed 6 bases from V and 3 bases from J, with 8 bases in between. CDR3 loop: CSAYLYTEAFF. The CDR3 DNA follows: TGCAGTGCCTACCTTTACACTGAAGCTTTCTTT.

The chain has TRBV6-1 and TRBJ2-7; 11 nucleotides match TRBD1. Germline loops: CDR1 MNHNS, CDR2 SASEGT. V trimming: 3 bases; J trimming: 7 bases; junction bases outside the gene matches: 5. There are 14 residues in the CDR3. This chain's CDR3 is CASSDTGTGGEQYF. The CDR3 bases are TGTGCCAGCAGTGATACCGGGACAGGGGGAGAGCAGTACTTC.

The chain is built from TRBV7-3 and TRBJ2-3, with D possibly TRBD2 on 5 matching bases. V was pared by 4 bases and J by 3 bases, with 11 bases between. This CDR3 spans 14 amino acids. The germline V gene encodes CDR1 SGHTA and CDR2 FQGTGA. CDR3 sequence reads: CASSSAPGTDTQYF. The CDR3, as DNA: TGTGCCAGCAGCTCCGCCCCGGGGACAGATACGCAGTATTTT.

The chain carries TRBV28 and TRBJ1-4; no reliable D call. From germline, CDR1 is MDHEN and CDR2 SYDVKM. V lost 6 bases, J lost 8 bases, and 4 bases lay in between. The CDR3 extends over 10 amino acids. CDR3 nucleotide sequence: TGTGCCAGCAGCCGGGAAAAACTGTTTTTT. It yields the protein CASSREKLFF. Supplemented by reference TRBV28 and TRBJ1-4, the full variable domain reads DVKVTQSSRYLVKRTGEKVFLECVQDMDHENMFWYRQDPGLGLRLIYFSYDVKMKEKGDIPEGYSVSREKKERFSLILESASTNQTSMYLCASSREKLFFGSGTQLSVL.

The chain employs TRBV3-1 (or the pseudogene TRBV3-2) and TRBJ1-3; D not resolved. V was cut by 5 bases and J by 2 bases, with 13 bases left in between. Germline values: CDR1 LGHDT, CDR2 YNNKEL (reference sequence). This CDR3 comprises 15 residues. CDR3 sequence: CASSETFSAGNTIYF. Here the CDR3 DNA reads TGTGCCAGCAGCGAAACATTTTCTGCTGGAAACACCATATATTTT.

The chain recombines TRBV12-3 or TRBV12-4 with TRBJ1-4, with D unclear. The V end was cut by 3 bases, the J end by 6 bases, with 5 bases between. The CDR3 runs 12 residues. CDR3 DNA: TGTGCCAGCAGTTTCCATCATGAAAAACTGTTTTTT. Its translation is CASSFHHEKLFF.

V is TRBV28 and J is TRBJ1-2; 11 bases match TRBD1. From germline, CDR1 is MDHEN and CDR2 SYDVKM. The CDR3 runs 15 residues. With 0 bases clipped from V and 8 bases from J, the junction kept 5 bases outside the gene matches. The chain's CDR3 is CASSLWGQGVWGYTF. The DNA of the CDR3 is TGTGCCAGCAGTTTATGGGGACAGGGGGTGTGGGGCTACACCTTC.

V is TRBV18 and J is TRBJ2-7; TRBD1 might be the D (6 bases). CDR1 and CDR2 from the germline V gene are KGHSH and LQKENI. The CDR3 has 15 amino acids. Trimming pared 4 bases from V and 1 base from J, leaving 14 bases between. For the CDR3, the DNA is TGTGCCAGCTCACTCCTGGACAGCAAATCCTACGAGCAGTACTTC. Encoded protein: CASSLLDSKSYEQYF. The whole variable domain, remainder taken from reference TRBV18 and TRBJ2-7, is NAGVMQNPRHLVRRRGQEARLRCSPMKGHSHVYWYRQLPEEGLKFMVYLQKENIIDESGMPKERFSAEFPKEGPSILRIQQVVRGDSAAYFCASSLLDSKSYEQYFGPGTRLTVT.

This clone showed up just a few times. J is TRBJ2-7 and V is TRBV24-1, with 7 positions matching TRBD2. V shed 10 bases and J 0 bases; nucleotides not matched to a gene: 5. In germline, CDR1 is KGHDR, CDR2 SFDVKD. The CDR3 totals 13 residues. CDR3 sequence reads: CATGASGSYEQYF. The DNA of the CDR3 is TGTGCCACAGGGGCTAGCGGCTCCTACGAGCAGTACTTC.

The J gene is TRBJ2-7, the V gene TRBV10-2, with a possible D match to TRBD1 (6 bases). The ends were cut back, 6 bases at V and 6 bases at J, with 18 bases in the middle. CDR1 and CDR2 (germline): WSHSY, SAAADI. This CDR3 has 14 residues. The CDR3 protein is CASSRTAAYLEQYF. CDR3 sequence (DNA): TGCGCCAGCAGCAGGACAGCCGCTTATCTCGAGCAGTACTTC.

J is TRBJ1-6 and V is TRBV9, with a weak D call TRBD1 (5 bases). Germline-derived CDR1 and CDR2 are SGDLS and YYNGEE. This CDR3 has 14 residues. Deletions cut 0 bases from V and 10 bases from J, with 11 bases between. The CDR3 protein is CASSVEGARSPLHF. The CDR3 DNA sequence: TGTGCCAGCAGCGTAGAAGGGGCAAGGTCACCCCTCCACTTT.

The J gene is TRBJ1-2, the V gene TRBV10-3; a weak D match, TRBD1 (5 bases). Germline CDR1 is ENHRY and CDR2 is SYGVKD. V was clipped by 11 bases and J by 7 bases, with 23 bases between them. This CDR3 is 14 amino acids long. CDR3 DNA: TGTGCCGTCACAGTGGCGGGGGGAGATGGTGGCTACACCTTC. This encodes CAVTVAGGDGGYTF.

CDR3 sequence reads: CASSSDKNTEAFF. The CDR3 DNA is TGTGCCAGCAGTTCCGACAAAAACACTGAAGCTTTCTTT. The chain joins TRBV12-3 or TRBV12-4 to TRBJ1-1, with D hard to call. This CDR3 spans 13 amino acids. V shed 4 bases and J shed 2 bases, with 8 bases lying between them.

J is TRBJ2-7 and V is TRBV9, with TRBD2 as a possible D gene (6 bases). This CDR3 has 14 amino acids. Germline V gene data show CDR1 as SGDLS and CDR2 as YYNGEE. Trimming cost V 0 bases and J 5 bases, with 12 bases left between them. The CDR3 loop reads CASSVGGNLDEQYF. CDR3 sequence (DNA): TGTGCCAGCAGCGTAGGCGGGAATTTGGACGAGCAGTACTTC.

V gene TRBV5-1 combines with J gene TRBJ2-1; TRBD2 agrees at 9 bases. The CDR3 sequence is 15 residues long. V trimming: 4 bases; J trimming: 8 bases; junction bases outside the gene matches: 10. Germline V gene lookup returns CDR1 SGHRS and CDR2 YFSETQ. CDR3 in amino acids: CASSPHSGSEYEQFF. The DNA of the CDR3 is TGCGCCAGCAGCCCCCATAGCGGGAGCGAGTATGAGCAGTTCTTC.

This chain uses TRBV2 with TRBJ2-5; D is possibly TRBD2 (6 bases). V shed 6 bases and J shed 3 bases, with 8 bases lying between them. Germline V gives CDR1 SNHLY, CDR2 FYNNEI. There are 12 residues in the CDR3. CDR3 loop: CASSGTEETQYF. CDR3 DNA sequence: TGTGCCAGCAGCGGGACTGAAGAGACCCAGTACTTC.

The V and J genes are TRBV27 and TRBJ2-3, with 8 nucleotides matching TRBD2. Trimming took 3 bases from V and 2 from J; bases not matched to a gene: 4. There are 15 residues in the CDR3. Germline-derived CDR1 and CDR2 are MNHEY and SMNVEV (reference sequence). The CDR3, as DNA: TGTGCCAGCAGTTTTAGCGGGACTATCACAGATACGCAGTATTTT. It encodes CASSFSGTITDTQYF.

This clone occurred once. The genes are TRBV7-9 and TRBJ2-5, with D perhaps matching TRBD1 (5 bases). This CDR3 region has 14 residues. Germline-derived CDR1 and CDR2 are SEHNR and FQNEAQ (reference sequence). V was clipped by 1 base and J by 0 bases, with 6 bases between them. The CDR3 loop reads CASSLEGYQETQYF. In DNA form, the CDR3 reads TGTGCCAGCAGCTTAGAGGGGTACCAAGAGACCCAGTACTTC.

V is TRBV5-1 and J is TRBJ2-3, with D perhaps TRBD1 (5 bases). From germline, CDR1 is SGHRS and CDR2 YFSETQ. Trimming shortened V by 3 bases and J by 3 bases, and 14 bases separated the two germline ends. The CDR3 consists of 15 residues. This CDR3 is CASSSRATPTDTQYF. DNA for the CDR3: TGCGCCAGCAGCTCCAGGGCCACTCCTACAGATACGCAGTATTTT.

This clone has just a few counts. The J gene is TRBJ1-2, the V gene TRBV28; D perhaps matches TRBD1 (5 bases). CDR1 is MDHEN and CDR2 is SYDVKM in the germline V gene. This CDR3 has 14 residues. The V end lost 2 bases, the J end lost 2 bases, and 9 bases lay between the germline ends. The CDR3 DNA is TGTGCCAGCAGTTTAGGAGGGGACAACTATGGCTACACCTTC. Translation gives CASSLGGDNYGYTF.

On this clone: This sample includes further DNA sequences coding for the same CDR3. The chain recombines TRBV11-2 with TRBJ2-5, with D maybe TRBD2 (6 bases). Trimming took off 5 bases at V and 1 base at J, with 8 bases between the two ends. Germline V CDR1 and CDR2: SGHAT, FQNNGV. The CDR3 contains 13 residues. The CDR3 here is CASSRDFQETQYF. In DNA, the CDR3 is TGTGCCAGCAGCCGGGACTTCCAAGAGACCCAGTACTTC.

This sequence joins TRBV10-3 and TRBJ2-1; TRBD1 aligns across 7 bases. CDR3 length: 16 amino acids. Germline V gene sequence: CDR1 ENHRY, CDR2 SYGVKD. With V trimmed by 2 bases and J by 6 bases, 10 bases remained unmatched. In DNA form, the CDR3 reads TGTGCCATCAGTGAGAAGGGGGCTACTAGTTTCAATGAGCAGTTCTTC. It yields the protein CAISEKGATSFNEQFF.